One and the same sample provided the 26 T cell receptor beta chains below, sequenced in a study of blood T cell repertoires in COVID-19. Here immunoSEQ multiplex PCR was the method, and the copy in TCRdb shows in-frame clones only, minus some. Among about 210,000 clones, about nine tenths were seen once, and the ten largest hold 7.2%. Sample: PBMCs or T cells enriched from blood (not recorded which). The receptor set was obtained from a man aged 25 to 40 in a cohort exposed to, infected with or recovered from COVID-19 (not recorded which).

The chain couples TRBV3-1 (or the pseudogene TRBV3-2) to TRBJ1-5, with D possibly matching TRBD1 (6 bases). The CDR3 spans 15 residues. The germline V and J ends were trimmed by 3 bases and 3 bases, with 12 bases remaining between them. Germline V gives CDR1 LGHDT, CDR2 YNNKEL (reference sequence). The CDR3 DNA follows: TGTGCCAGCAGCCACAGGGGTGCGGACAATCAGCCCCAGCATTTT. This encodes CASSHRGADNQPQHF.

The V and J genes are TRBV28 and TRBJ2-7, with 7 bases matching TRBD1. J gave up 1 base and V 4 bases, and 4 bases lay outside the gene matches. Germline CDR1 reads MDHEN; CDR2 reads SYDVKM. The CDR3 is made up of 14 amino acids. This chain's CDR3 is CASSYGQVSYEQYF. The CDR3 DNA follows: TGTGCCAGCAGTTATGGACAGGTTTCCTACGAGCAGTACTTC. Full variable domain (missing parts from reference TRBV28 and TRBJ2-7): DVKVTQSSRYLVKRTGEKVFLECVQDMDHENMFWYRQDPGLGLRLIYFSYDVKMKEKGDIPEGYSVSREKKERFSLILESASTNQTSMYLCASSYGQVSYEQYFGPGTRLTVT.

Written as DNA, the CDR3 is TGTGCCAGCAGTCCACTAGTCCCAGATACGCAGTATTTT. This encodes CASSPLVPDTQYF. The chain couples TRBV28 to TRBJ2-3; possible D gene TRBD2, 5 bases. This CDR3 has 13 amino acids. In germline, CDR1 is MDHEN, CDR2 SYDVKM. V was shortened by 5 bases and J by 4 bases, with 10 bases between the two germline ends.

DNA for the CDR3: TGTGCCAGCAGCCCGGGCCCGGGAGTGGTGGCAGATACGCAGTATTTT. It encodes CASSPGPGVVADTQYF. V and J are TRBV5-4 and TRBJ2-3; D possibly corresponds to TRBD2 (6 bases). CDR1 and CDR2 from the germline V gene are SGHNT and YYREEE (reference sequence). This CDR3 region has 16 residues. The ends were cut back, 4 bases at V and 4 bases at J, with 19 bases in the middle.

The chain combines TRBV28 with TRBJ1-2, with 9 bases aligning to TRBD1. The ends lost 6 bases at V and 8 bases at J; junction bases unmatched: 13. This CDR3 has 15 residues. CDR1 is MDHEN, CDR2 SYDVKM, per germline. The CDR3 spells CASRLTGQGIGGYTF. DNA for the CDR3: TGTGCCAGCAGGCTCACGGGACAGGGCATCGGAGGCTACACCTTC.

The chain combines TRBV28 with TRBJ2-5; no clear D gene. The ends were cut back, 1 base at V and 4 bases at J, with 4 bases in the middle. Per the germline V gene, CDR1 is MDHEN and CDR2 is SYDVKM. The CDR3 has 12 residues. DNA for the CDR3: TGTGCCAGCAGTTTATATAGAGAGACCCAGTACTTC. Translation: CASSLYRETQYF.

This rearrangement joins TRBV7-9 to TRBJ1-1; TRBD1 might be the D (5 bases). This CDR3 has 15 amino acids. Trimming stripped 5 bases from V and 0 bases from J, with 13 bases between. Germline V CDR1 and CDR2: SEHNR, FQNEAQ (reference sequence). The CDR3 loop is CASSARGTLNTEAFF. CDR3 DNA: TGTGCCAGCAGCGCCCGTGGGACTCTGAACACTGAAGCTTTCTTT.

The CDR3 is CASSLGQGGYEQYF. CDR3 nucleotides: TGTGCCAGCAGCTTGGGACAGGGGGGGTACGAGCAGTACTTC. This chain connects TRBV5-8 to TRBJ2-7, with 9 bases aligning to TRBD1. The CDR3 covers 14 residues. The ends lost 0 bases at V and 4 bases at J; junction bases unmatched: 2. Germline lookup yields CDR1 SGHTS and CDR2 YDEGEE.

This clone has just a few counts. This rearrangement joins TRBV28 to TRBJ1-5; D call uncertain. Trimming left V 10 bases short and J 4 bases short, with 11 bases between. CDR1 MDHEN and CDR2 SYDVKM come from the germline V gene. The length of the CDR3 is 12 residues. CDR3 residues: CANGAGNQPQHF. The CDR3 DNA reads TGTGCCAACGGCGCGGGGAATCAGCCCCAGCATTTT.

This clone was counted once. The chain joins TRBV5-1 to TRBJ1-1; D is unresolved. The CDR3 has 14 amino acids. Trimming took off 2 bases at V and 1 base at J, with 9 bases between the two ends. The germline V gene encodes CDR1 SGHRS and CDR2 YFSETQ. The CDR3 DNA reads TGCGCCAGCAGCTTAACTGCAGGGAACACTGAAGCTTTCTTT. It translates to CASSLTAGNTEAFF.

J is TRBJ1-2 and V is TRBV5-4; TRBD1 matches at 10 bases. Germline trimming cut 4 bases from V and 7 bases from J; bases unmatched to any gene: 10. This CDR3 region has 15 residues. Germline CDR1 and CDR2: SGHNT and YYREEE (reference sequence). In nucleotides, the CDR3 is TGTGCCAGCAGCAGCCGGGACAGGGGTTCCTCTGGCTACACCTTC. Residues: CASSSRDRGSSGYTF.

The rearrangement uses TRBV11-3 and TRBJ2-1; possibly TRBD2 for D (7 bases). Germline CDR1 and CDR2: SGHNT and YENEEA. The length of the CDR3 is 13 residues. V lost 2 bases to trimming and J lost 7 bases, with 9 bases between them. CDR3 bases: TGTGCCAGCAGCTTAAGGGGGGGGAATGAGCAGTTCTTC. Amino acid sequence: CASSLRGGNEQFF.

This clone showed up just once. The V gene is TRBV5-1, the J gene TRBJ2-7; TRBD2 aligns across 8 bases. V lost 4 bases to trimming and J lost 7 bases; unmatched junction nucleotides: 7. The germline V gene encodes CDR1 SGHRS and CDR2 YFSETQ. This CDR3 contains 13 residues. CDR3 region: CASSLWTSQEQYF. The CDR3 nucleotides are TGCGCCAGCAGCCTATGGACTAGCCAAGAGCAGTACTTC.

A few counts support this clone. The chain uses TRBV7-2 and TRBJ1-5, with 7 bases aligning to TRBD1. Losses at the gene ends were 2 bases for V and 3 bases for J; bases not matched to a gene: 7. CDR3 length: 16 residues. The germline CDR1 and CDR2 sequences are SGHTA and FQGNSA. The CDR3 DNA reads TGTGCCAGCAGCTTAACGACTGGACAGGTCAATCAGCCCCAGCATTTT. Its protein is CASSLTTGQVNQPQHF.

The V and J genes are TRBV7-8 and TRBJ2-1; 10 positions agree with TRBD2. V gave up 5 bases and J gave up 8 bases; unmatched junction bases: 18. The CDR3 consists of 18 residues. Germline assignment: CDR1 SGHVS and CDR2 FQNEAQ. CDR3 bases: TGTGCCAGCAGCCCCCACCCGGCGGCTAGCGGGAGTCCCCATGAGCAGTTCTTC. Translation: CASSPHPAASGSPHEQFF.

The chain couples TRBV6-5 to TRBJ2-7; 8 bases are a match to TRBD1. Germline values: CDR1 MNHEY, CDR2 SVGAGI. The CDR3 length is 12 residues. J gave up 5 bases and V 7 bases, and 4 bases lay outside the gene matches. In DNA form, the CDR3 reads TGTGCCAGCACTATGACAGGGGACGAGCAGTACTTC. Protein product: CASTMTGDEQYF.

This chain joins TRBV9 and TRBJ1-1; 9 nucleotides align to TRBD1. Trimming took 4 bases from V and 6 from J; bases not matched to a gene: 7. Germline CDR1 and CDR2: SGDLS and YYNGEE. The CDR3 covers 14 residues. This CDR3 is CASSPGTGIAEAFF. CDR3 nucleotides: TGTGCCAGCAGCCCGGGGACAGGGATCGCTGAAGCTTTCTTT. The whole variable domain, remainder taken from reference TRBV9 and TRBJ1-1, is DSGVTQTPKHLITATGQRVTLRCSPRSGDLSVYWYQQSLDQGLQFLIQYYNGEERAKGNILERFSAQQFPDLHSELNLSSLELGDSALYFCASSPGTGIAEAFFGQGTRLTVV.

CDR3 DNA sequence: TGCGCCAGCAGCTTGGGGGGCGTCTACTCCTACAATGAGCAGTTCTTC. Its translation is CASSLGGVYSYNEQFF. V is TRBV5-1 and J is TRBJ2-1; D is perhaps TRBD1 (5 bases). From germline, CDR1 is SGHRS and CDR2 YFSETQ. CDR3 length: 16 residues. V was clipped by 0 bases and J by 0 bases, with 10 bases between them. The whole variable domain, filled in from reference TRBV5-1 and TRBJ2-1, reads KAGVTQTPRYLIKTRGQQVTLSCSPISGHRSVSWYQQTPGQGLQFLFEYFSETQRNKGNFPGRFSGRQFSNSRSEMNVSTLELGDSALYLCASSLGGVYSYNEQFFGPGTRLTVL.

This chain connects TRBV24-1 to TRBJ2-1, with D unclear. Germline V gene data show CDR1 as KGHDR and CDR2 as SFDVKD. This CDR3 has 14 amino acids. V lost 0 bases and J 8 bases, leaving 10 bases between the germline ends. The CDR3 DNA reads TGTGCCACCAGTGATTTGGTCCAGTACCATGAGCAGTTCTTC. Amino acid sequence: CATSDLVQYHEQFF.

The rearrangement joins TRBV18 to TRBJ2-5; tentative D call: TRBD1 (5 bases). Germline V gives CDR1 KGHSH, CDR2 LQKENI. The CDR3 has 15 amino acids. Trimming left V 2 bases short and J 4 bases short, with 14 bases between. The CDR3 sequence: CASSPALAGRETQYF. For the CDR3, the DNA is TGTGCCAGCTCACCAGCCTTGGCAGGGCGAGAGACCCAGTACTTC.

By sample fraction, this clone is medium-sized. CDR3 DNA: TGTGCCAGCAGCTTAGCTGGGGACAGACGGGAGCAGTACTTC. Translated: CASSLAGDRREQYF. The chain combines TRBV7-9 with TRBJ2-7; 7 bases line up with TRBD1. The germline CDR1 and CDR2 sequences are SEHNR and FQNEAQ (reference sequence). This CDR3 region has 14 residues. With 0 bases clipped from V and 7 bases from J, the junction kept 6 bases outside the gene matches.

The CDR3 spells CASSAGTGAKQYF. The CDR3 nucleotides read TGTGCCAGTAGTGCCGGGACAGGGGCGAAGCAGTACTTC. The chain couples TRBV19 to TRBJ2-7; 10 bases are a match to TRBD1. The length of the CDR3 is 13 residues. J was trimmed by 8 bases and V by 5 bases; bases with no gene match: 6. CDR1 is LNHDA and CDR2 is SQIVND in the germline V gene (reference sequence).

This chain connects TRBV2 to TRBJ2-4; 8 bases agree with TRBD2. V shed 7 bases and J 1 base; nucleotides not matched to a gene: 9. CDR3 length equals 16 residues. Germline V gene lookup returns CDR1 SNHLY and CDR2 FYNNEI. The chain's CDR3 is CASIGGVFLAKNIQYF. For the CDR3, the DNA is TGTGCCAGCATCGGGGGGGTTTTTTTGGCCAAAAACATTCAGTACTTC.

This clone was picked up one time. V gene TRBV12-3 or TRBV12-4 combines with J gene TRBJ1-2; D may be TRBD1 (5 bases). With 2 bases removed from V and 4 bases from J, the gap between germline ends came to 8 bases. The CDR3 is 13 amino acids. This chain's CDR3 is CASSLFGAYGYTF. The CDR3 DNA is TGTGCCAGCAGTTTATTTGGGGCCTATGGCTACACCTTC.

CDR3: CSVVGLNNEQFF. DNA for the CDR3: TGCAGCGTTGTGGGACTAAACAATGAGCAGTTCTTC. The genes are TRBV29-1 and TRBJ2-1; 7 nucleotides match TRBD2. This CDR3 comprises 12 residues. The junction had 2 bases not matched to a gene; V was cut back by 4 bases and J by 5 bases. Germline assignment: CDR1 SQVTM and CDR2 ANQGSEA.

V and J are TRBV20-1 and TRBJ1-5, with 7 bases fitting TRBD1. Germline trimming cut 3 bases from V and 6 bases from J; bases unmatched to any gene: 14. CDR3 length: 16 amino acids. Germline CDR1 reads DFQATT; CDR2 reads SNEGSKA (reference sequence). The CDR3 sequence: CSASKIWTGGAQPQHF. CDR3 bases: TGCAGTGCTAGTAAAATTTGGACAGGAGGTGCTCAGCCCCAGCATTTT.